Listed below are T cell receptor beta chains from one sample, sequenced in a study of early T cells in non-severe SARS-CoV-2 infection. Via MiXCR, TCRdb re-called the 5' RACE reads, giving one row per CDR3 protein. This table has tens of thousands of distinct CDR3 sequences, about 12% appearing once. The material was whole blood, obtained at baseline. The receptors stem from an adult who was a healthcare worker with PCR-confirmed SARS-CoV-2 infection or an uninfected control (not recorded which). CDR3s include the opening cysteine and the closing phenylalanine or tryptophan. The D gene is left open where the match is weak. Clone size, where shown, is once, few, many, or a class for clones that have expanded.

clone_size	cdr3_length	d_call	v_call	j_call	cdr3_aa	cdr3_nt
few	13	TRBD2	TRBV6-2/TRBV6-3	TRBJ2-5	CASSWGLDETQYF	TGTGCCAGCAGTTGGGGACTAGATGAGACCCAGTACTTC
few	13	.	TRBV4-1	TRBJ2-1	CASSQLPGGEQFF	TGCGCCAGCAGCCAACTTCCCGGGGGTGAGCAGTTCTTC
many	15	.	TRBV7-8	TRBJ2-4	CASSLDRDLKNIQYF	TGTGCCAGCAGCTTAGATAGGGACCTCAAAAACATTCAGTACTTC
many	13	.	TRBV18	TRBJ1-1	CASSLTVNTEAFF	TGTGCCAGCTCACTGACTGTGAACACTGAAGCTTTCTTT
few	16	.	TRBV28	TRBJ1-3	CASAQGGENGGNTIYF	TGTGCCTCAGCACAGGGAGGCGAAAATGGTGGAAACACCATATATTTT
many	16	.	TRBV20-1	TRBJ2-3	CSALSNGVWSTDTQYF	TGCAGTGCACTCTCCAACGGGGTATGGTCTACAGATACGCAGTATTTT
many	12	.	TRBV7-3	TRBJ1-1	CASSYGGTEAFF	TGTGCCAGCAGCTACGGGGGCACTGAAGCTTTCTTT
.	17	TRBD2	TRBV7-2	TRBJ2-5	CASSLGGTSGAQETQYF	TGTGCCAGCAGCTTAGGGGGGACTAGCGGGGCCCAAGAGACCCAGTACTTC
.	15	TRBD1	TRBV28	TRBJ1-5	CASSLPGQPTSPQHF	TGTGCCAGCAGTTTACCGGGACAGCCGACCTCGCCCCAGCATTTT
.	14	.	TRBV14	TRBJ2-7	CASSQVYRTYEQYF	TGTGCCAGCAGCCAAGTATACAGGACCTACGAGCAGTACTTC
.	16	.	TRBV5-6	TRBJ2-5	CASSSGLYRQQETQYF	TGTGCCAGCAGCTCCGGCCTTTATAGGCAGCAAGAGACCCAGTACTTC
.	11	.	TRBV20-1	TRBJ2-7	CSARQSYEQYF	TGCAGTGCTAGACAGTCGTACGAGCAGTACTTC
few	11	.	TRBV12-3/TRBV12-4	TRBJ2-1	CASSLRGGQFF	TGTGCCAGCAGTTTAAGAGGGGGGCAGTTCTTC
.	14	.	TRBV20-1	TRBJ2-3	CSADSGTSTDTQYF	TGCAGTGCTGATAGCGGTACTAGCACAGATACGCAGTATTTT
.	14	.	TRBV2	TRBJ1-5	CASSRRDRDQPQHF	TGTGCCAGCAGCCGCCGGGACCGAGATCAGCCCCAGCATTTT